These 3 T cell receptor beta chains were sequenced from one sample in a study of naive and memory T cell subsets. Stated treatment: skin biopsy from PPD injection site in Mantoux-positive individual. TCR cDNA received a 3' ligated oligonucleotide that carried a UMI. Ligated cDNA underwent four rounds of PCR with nested alpha and beta constant region primers and SP2. TCRdb processed the UMI-ligation and nested PCR reads anew with MiXCR; each CDR3 protein has one entry. The sample carries around 14,000 distinct CDR3 sequences, approximately 4.7% recorded once. The source was skin, collected from a tuberculin skin test site. These receptors came from an adult in good health.

This clonotype occurred many times. This chain uses TRBV5-1 with TRBJ1-5, with TRBD1 identical over 7 bases. V dropped 5 bases and J dropped 2; count of bases not matched to a gene: 13. CDR1 SGHRS and CDR2 YFSETQ come from the germline V gene. This CDR3 contains 17 residues. This CDR3 is CASRKQGNPTGNQPQHF. Written as DNA, the CDR3 is TGCGCCAGCAGAAAACAGGGGAACCCCACGGGCAATCAGCCCCAGCATTTT.

In this sample, this clonotype is medium-sized. The genes are TRBV6-2 or TRBV6-3 and TRBJ2-7; a weak D match, TRBD1 (6 bases). The V gene lost 7 bases and the J gene lost 1 base, with 20 bases spanning the gap. This CDR3 region has 16 residues. Looked up from germline, CDR1 is MNHEY and CDR2 is SVGEGT. CDR3 nucleotide sequence: TGTGCCAGCAACCCTGCCGGGACAAGAGGGTCCTACGAGCAGTACTTC. It specifies CASNPAGTRGSYEQYF.

This clonotype was seen ten or more times. V gene TRBV7-2 combines with J gene TRBJ1-1; D gene unclear. The germline V gene encodes CDR1 SGHTA and CDR2 FQGNSA. Trimming cost V 4 bases and J 4 bases, with 13 bases left between them. The CDR3 covers 14 residues. DNA for the CDR3: TGTGCCAGCAGCTGGGAGAGCCGCGTCACTGAAGCTTTCTTT. Translation: CASSWESRVTEAFF.